Below, 28 T cell receptor beta chains from the same sample are listed, as sequenced in a study of glioma-infiltrating T cells after dendritic cell vaccination. Method: immunoSEQ multiplex PCR; TCRdb's copy keeps in-frame clones and lacks some. The data contain 85,000 to 110,000 clones, 75% to 85% of them singletons. The starting material was blood, obtained before dendritic cell vaccination. The receptors come from a human donor with glioblastoma.

The chain joins TRBV18 to TRBJ1-3; 7 nucleotides agree with TRBD1. Germline values: CDR1 KGHSH, CDR2 LQKENI. The CDR3 is made up of 17 amino acids. With 2 bases clipped from V and 0 bases from J, the junction kept 7 bases outside the gene matches. CDR3 region: CASSPTTDRDSGNTIYF. The CDR3 region has the DNA TGTGCCAGCTCACCAACAACTGACAGGGACTCTGGAAACACCATATATTTT.

The CDR3 DNA reads TGTGCCAGCAGCTTCAACCGCGGGGGAGAAGAGACCCAGTACTTC. It specifies CASSFNRGGEETQYF. The rearrangement joins TRBV11-2 to TRBJ2-5; 7 bases align to TRBD2. The CDR3 runs to 15 residues. V shed 3 bases and J 3 bases; nucleotides not matched to a gene: 7. In germline, CDR1 is SGHAT, CDR2 FQNNGV.

The chain uses TRBV28 and TRBJ1-1, with TRBD1 identical over 8 bases. Germline V CDR1 and CDR2: MDHEN, SYDVKM. The CDR3 runs 12 residues. V shed 8 bases, J shed 7 bases, and the junction held 6 bases outside the gene matches. The CDR3 region is CASDRQGNEAFF. The CDR3, as DNA: TGTGCCAGCGACAGACAGGGGAATGAAGCTTTCTTT.

This chain links TRBV7-6 with TRBJ1-5; D is possibly TRBD1 (6 bases). The germline V gene has CDR1 SGHVS and CDR2 FNYEAQ. There are 16 residues in the CDR3. V was pared by 5 bases and J by 0 bases, with 14 bases between. The CDR3 sequence is CASSRDGTSSNQPQHF. DNA for the CDR3: TGTGCCAGCAGCCGCGACGGGACATCTAGCAATCAGCCCCAGCATTTT.

The chain recombines TRBV30 with TRBJ1-6; D remains unclear. Germline V lookup: CDR1 GTSNPN, CDR2 SVGIG (reference sequence). The length of the CDR3 is 14 residues. V gave up 3 bases and J gave up 7 bases, with 13 bases separating them. The CDR3 nucleotides read TGTGCCTGGAGGGCACAGATTATCAATTCACCCCTCCACTTT. Translated: CAWRAQIINSPLHF.

This chain uses TRBV10-1 with TRBJ2-5, with D maybe TRBD1 (5 bases). The V end lost 3 bases, the J end lost 5 bases, and 13 bases lay between the germline ends. The CDR3 loop spans 14 amino acids. Germline CDR1 WNHNN, CDR2 SYGVQD (reference sequence). This CDR3 reads CASSESQVPETQYF. CDR3 coding DNA: TGCGCCAGCAGTGAATCACAGGTACCCGAGACCCAGTACTTC.

The CDR3 sequence: CASSTDGGGETQYF. The CDR3 region has the DNA TGTGCCAGCAGTACAGACGGCGGGGGAGAGACCCAGTACTTC. The chain links TRBV7-3 to TRBJ2-5, with 7 nucleotides matching TRBD2. V lost 6 bases to trimming and J lost 4 bases; unmatched junction nucleotides: 8. Germline CDR1 SGHTA, CDR2 FQGTGA. This CDR3 is built from 14 residues.

The J gene is TRBJ2-5, the V gene TRBV5-1, with D tentatively TRBD1 (6 bases). Per the germline V gene, CDR1 is SGHRS and CDR2 is YFSETQ. CDR3 length: 15 residues. The V and J ends lost 0 bases and 1 base respectively, with 10 bases between them. The CDR3 DNA reads TGCGCCAGCAGCTTGGTGGGACAAGTCCAAGAGACCCAGTACTTC. Protein product: CASSLVGQVQETQYF.

This rearrangement joins TRBV6-4 to TRBJ2-3, with D maybe TRBD2 (5 bases). Per the germline V gene, CDR1 is MRHNA and CDR2 is SNTAGT. This CDR3 is built from 16 residues. The V and J ends lost 3 bases and 5 bases respectively, with 18 bases between them. The CDR3 coding sequence is TGTGCCAGCAGTGAGGGGTGGGGAGAAACCGGAGATACGCAGTATTTT. Protein product: CASSEGWGETGDTQYF.

V gene TRBV7-8 combines with J gene TRBJ2-7; D gene unclear. Germline V gene lookup returns CDR1 SGHVS and CDR2 FQNEAQ. The CDR3 runs to 16 residues. Between the trimmed V and J ends, which lost 4 bases and 2 bases, there was a span of 18 bases. CDR3 sequence: CASSSKSGLNPYEQYF. Written as DNA, the CDR3 is TGTGCCAGCAGCTCTAAGTCGGGTCTGAACCCCTACGAGCAGTACTTC.

In its sample, this clone was seen once. V and J are TRBV7-9 and TRBJ2-3; TRBD2 aligns across 14 bases. The V and J ends lost 4 bases and 4 bases, in that order; junction bases with no gene match: 7. The germline CDR1 and CDR2 sequences are SEHNR and FQNEAQ (reference sequence). This CDR3 is built from 17 residues. The CDR3, as DNA: TGTGCCAGCAGCTCCCGGACTAGCGGGGGGCTTCCAGATACGCAGTATTTT. Its translation: CASSSRTSGGLPDTQYF.

V usage is TRBV5-1 and J usage is TRBJ2-3; possibly TRBD2 for D (6 bases). In germline, CDR1 is SGHRS, CDR2 YFSETQ. The CDR3 is 19 amino acids. V lost 4 bases and J 2 bases, leaving 26 bases between the germline ends. CDR3 loop: CASSRSPGFRDSYTDTQYF. Here the CDR3 DNA reads TGCGCCAGCAGCCGCAGCCCTGGGTTCCGGGACTCCTACACAGATACGCAGTATTTT.

This clone was counted only a few times. The CDR3 region has the DNA TGTGCCAGCAGCAAAGGCCCAGCGGACGGCAGGACGAACACTGAAGCTTTCTTT. Protein: CASSKGPADGRTNTEAFF. The chain links TRBV21-1 to TRBJ1-1. TRBV21-1 is a documented pseudogene. The CDR3 has 18 amino acids.

This chain links TRBV7-2 with TRBJ2-3, with TRBD1 as a possible D gene (6 bases). CDR3 length equals 15 residues. The V gene lost 2 bases and the J gene lost 2 bases, with 11 bases spanning the gap. Germline CDR1 is SGHTA and CDR2 is FQGNSA. As DNA, the CDR3 is TGTGCCAGCAGCTTACAAGGGGGTCTCACAGATACGCAGTATTTT. Translated: CASSLQGGLTDTQYF.

The genes are TRBV11-2 and TRBJ2-5; the match to TRBD2 covers 8 bases. This CDR3 has 17 amino acids. Germline CDR1 reads SGHAT; CDR2 reads FQNNGV. Losses at the gene ends were 4 bases for V and 4 bases for J; bases not matched to a gene: 14. CDR3 sequence reads: CASSSSGAGGTGETQYF. DNA for the CDR3: TGTGCCAGCAGCTCCTCGGGGGCGGGGGGTACCGGAGAGACCCAGTACTTC.

The CDR3 region is CASSYSSIGGAPQHF. The CDR3 coding sequence is TGTGCCAGCAGTTACTCGTCTATAGGGGGCGCGCCCCAGCATTTT. This chain joins TRBV6-5 and TRBJ1-5; TRBD1 aligns across 7 bases. The CDR3 sequence is 15 residues long. CDR1 and CDR2 from the germline V gene are MNHEY and SVGAGI. J lost 9 bases, V lost 0 bases, and 8 bases had no gene match.

This clone appeared a single time. This same CDR3 is encoded by further DNA sequences in the sample. The V gene is TRBV7-2, the J gene TRBJ1-2, with 11 bases aligning to TRBD1. CDR1 and CDR2 (germline): SGHTA, FQGNSA. V dropped 6 bases and J dropped 2; count of bases not matched to a gene: 5. The CDR3 has 15 residues. The CDR3 loop is CASSLWTGGNYGYTF. CDR3 bases: TGTGCCAGCAGTTTGTGGACAGGGGGCAACTATGGCTACACCTTC.

This chain connects TRBV5-1 to TRBJ2-1; 8 bases fit TRBD2. V shed 3 bases and J 0 bases; nucleotides not matched to a gene: 5. In germline, CDR1 is SGHRS, CDR2 YFSETQ. The CDR3 runs to 16 residues. This CDR3 reads CASSSGAGASYNEQFF. The CDR3 DNA is TGCGCCAGCAGCTCCGGAGCGGGGGCCTCCTACAATGAGCAGTTCTTC.

With respect to this clone: The same CDR3 arises from other DNA sequences in this sample as well. This chain connects TRBV5-1 to TRBJ2-3; TRBD2 matches at 15 bases. Per germline, CDR1 SGHRS and CDR2 YFSETQ. With 4 bases clipped from V and 5 bases from J, the junction kept 5 bases outside the gene matches. The CDR3 runs to 16 residues. CDR3 in DNA: TGCGCCAGCAGCCCCGGACTAGCGGGGGGGCGAGATACGCAGTATTTT. Its protein product is CASSPGLAGGRDTQYF. Together with reference TRBV5-1 and TRBJ2-3, the CDR3 gives the full variable domain: KAGVTQTPRYLIKTRGQQVTLSCSPISGHRSVSWYQQTPGQGLQFLFEYFSETQRNKGNFPGRFSGRQFSNSRSEMNVSTLELGDSALYLCASSPGLAGGRDTQYFGPGTRLTVL.

This clone was detected only a few times. This chain uses TRBV10-1 with TRBJ1-5; a possible D gene is TRBD1 (6 bases). Germline V gene lookup returns CDR1 WNHNN and CDR2 SYGVQD (reference sequence). The V end was cut by 7 bases, the J end by 14 bases, with 21 bases between. This CDR3 region has 13 residues. The CDR3 nucleotides read TGCGCCAGCACTAGGATGGGTTCTACAGGGAAGCATTTT. Protein: CASTRMGSTGKHF.

This clone was observed a few times. This rearrangement joins TRBV19 to TRBJ2-7, with TRBD2 matching over 9 bases. This CDR3 spans 16 amino acids. With V trimmed by 3 bases and J by 4 bases, 10 bases remained unmatched. Per germline, CDR1 LNHDA and CDR2 SQIVND (reference sequence). CDR3 DNA: TGTGCCAGTAGTATCTCGGCGGGGGGGGGAGTATACGAGCAGTACTTC. As protein: CASSISAGGGVYEQYF.

V gene TRBV28 combines with J gene TRBJ1-4; 7 bases map to TRBD1. V shed 2 bases, J shed 7 bases, and the junction held 4 bases outside the gene matches. This CDR3 is built from 14 residues. Germline loops: CDR1 MDHEN, CDR2 SYDVKM. The CDR3 sequence is CASSLRGPPEKLFF. The CDR3 DNA reads as TGTGCCAGCAGTTTAAGGGGGCCTCCTGAAAAACTGTTTTTT.

The chain carries TRBV7-2 and TRBJ2-2; a weak D match, TRBD2 (6 bases). V was shortened by 5 bases and J by 4 bases, with 14 bases between the two germline ends. The CDR3 length is 15 residues. Germline CDR1 SGHTA, CDR2 FQGNSA. The CDR3 is CASSPVGGITGELFF. In nucleotides, the CDR3 is TGTGCCAGCAGCCCCGTGGGGGGAATCACCGGGGAGCTGTTTTTT.

This sequence joins TRBV30 and TRBJ1-5; 10 nucleotides align to TRBD1. Germline V lookup: CDR1 GTSNPN, CDR2 SVGIG (reference sequence). V lost 2 bases to trimming and J lost 7 bases; unmatched junction nucleotides: 11. This CDR3 contains 16 residues. In DNA form, the CDR3 reads TGTGCCTGGAGTCCCGGGACAGGGGCGGCAGGGCAGCCCCAGCATTTT. Translating it yields CAWSPGTGAAGQPQHF.

This clone was counted between two and nine times. This chain connects TRBV6-1 to TRBJ1-5; D remains unclear. Between the trimmed V and J ends, which lost 2 bases and 0 bases, there was a span of 5 bases. Per the germline V gene, CDR1 is MNHNS and CDR2 is SASEGT. The CDR3 totals 14 residues. The CDR3 sequence is CASSETDSNQPQHF. The CDR3 coding sequence is TGTGCCAGCAGTGAAACAGATAGCAATCAGCCCCAGCATTTT.

This rearrangement joins TRBV7-9 to TRBJ2-1, with TRBD1 matching over 7 bases. The trim removed 4 bases at V and 2 bases at J, leaving 8 bases unmatched. This CDR3 has 16 residues. Germline values: CDR1 SEHNR, CDR2 FQNEAQ (reference sequence). The CDR3 protein is CASSSRAGTAYNEQFF. The CDR3 region has the DNA TGTGCCAGCAGCTCACGGGCCGGGACAGCCTACAATGAGCAGTTCTTC.

A remark on this clone: One end of the junction fails to match germline, which may point to a read error. In the same sample, other DNA sequences code for this CDR3. The J gene is TRBJ1-1, the V gene TRBV5-1, with TRBD1 matching 10 bases. Germline V gene lookup returns CDR1 SGHRS and CDR2 YFSETQ. This CDR3 is built from 15 residues. The DNA for the CDR3 is TGTGCCAGCAGCTTTTTCCGGGACAGGGGAACTGAAGCTTTCTTT. Its protein is CASSFFRDRGTEAFF.

The chain links TRBV6-1 to TRBJ1-5, with a possible D match to TRBD1 (5 bases). The CDR3 length is 14 residues. With 6 bases removed from V and 5 bases from J, the gap between germline ends came to 14 bases. Germline V CDR1 and CDR2: MNHNS, SASEGT. The CDR3 loop reads CASSPPPRDQPQHF. CDR3 bases: TGTGCCAGCAGCCCCCCACCCAGGGATCAGCCCCAGCATTTT.